Below, 4 T cell receptor beta chains from the same sample are listed, as sequenced in a study of cytomegalovirus exposure and HLA in healthy donors. With 60 Vbeta and 13 Jbeta primers, the PCR was carried out. The protocol was immunoSEQ multiplex PCR, while the TCRdb copy is restricted to in-frame clones and leaves out a portion. Here the sample spans around 200,000 clones, around 89% being singletons. The sequencing sample was made of PBMCs. The receptors come from a woman aged 18-29 years in good health and CMV-seronegative.

The rearrangement uses TRBV6-5 and TRBJ1-3; D uncertain. Trimming cost V 7 bases and J 1 base, with 8 bases left between them. This CDR3 comprises 13 residues. Germline V gene sequence: CDR1 MNHEY, CDR2 SVGAGI. This CDR3 reads CASIDLSGNTIYF. The CDR3 bases are TGTGCCAGCATTGACTTATCTGGAAACACCATATATTTT.

The chain is built from TRBV19 and TRBJ2-7; D is possibly TRBD1 (6 bases). Trimming removed 4 bases at V and 4 bases at J, with 14 bases between. Looked up from germline, CDR1 is LNHDA and CDR2 is SQIVND (reference sequence). The CDR3 is 14 residues long. This CDR3 is CASSTPGQTYEQYF. DNA for the CDR3: TGTGCCAGTAGTACCCCGGGACAAACATACGAGCAGTACTTC.

The chain's CDR3 is CASRKGSEAFF. In nucleotides, the CDR3 is TGTGCCAGCAGGAAGGGGTCTGAAGCTTTCTTT. V gene TRBV6-1 combines with J gene TRBJ1-1, with D perhaps TRBD1 (5 bases). The ends were cut back, 6 bases at V and 6 bases at J, with 8 bases in the middle. The germline V gene has CDR1 MNHNS and CDR2 SASEGT. There are 11 residues in the CDR3.

The chain carries TRBV7-2 and TRBJ1-5; the D gene is possibly TRBD1 (6 bases). The CDR3 has 16 amino acids. Looked up from germline, CDR1 is SGHTA and CDR2 is FQGNSA. With 2 bases removed from V and 1 base from J, the gap between germline ends came to 12 bases. The CDR3 spells CASSLSGVLSNQPQHF. DNA for the CDR3: TGTGCCAGCAGCTTATCAGGGGTTCTGAGCAATCAGCCCCAGCATTTT.